The present T cell receptor beta chain was sequenced within a study of T cell responses to AZD1222 COVID-19 vaccine. Broader study findings: The study identified only a handful of AZD1222 recipients as seropositive at baseline. Most donors were white British and more were female, and clonal diversity was possibly underestimated. Vaccine-related CD4 TCRs covered spike, predominating at 160-218 and 743-854.

This clone was counted between two and nine times. The antigen remains undetermined. Method: immunoSEQ multiplex PCR; TCRdb's copy keeps in-frame clones and lacks some. The repertoire consists of around 130,000 clones, with roughly 86% occurring once and the leading ten covering roughly 12%. V lost 7 bases and J 1 base, leaving 3 bases between the germline ends. The CDR3 covers 11 residues. CDR1 and CDR2 (germline): SNHLY, FYNNEI. This TCR derives from an adult in good health. The material was peripheral blood, obtained on day 0 of AZD1222 vaccination. This chain joins TRBV2 and TRBJ2-3, with D uncertain. CDR3 loop: CASMRTDTQYF. In DNA form, the CDR3 reads TGTGCCAGCATGCGCACAGATACGCAGTATTTT.